The 10 T cell receptor beta chains below were found in one sample sequenced in a study of cytotoxic CD8 clonotypes in ibrutinib-treated CLL. Clones were read by immunoSEQ multiplex PCR, and TCRdb kept only the in-frame ones, dropping some. The sample consists of roughly 15,000 clones, around 48% of them appearing once. Sequenced material: PBMCs, taken at an approximately 22-month disease-progression time point, from a patient treated with ibrutinib. The origin of the receptors is a human donor with chronic lymphocytic leukemia.

The CDR3 is CASSIRGGAETQYF. The CDR3 DNA is TGTGCCAGCAGCATACGGGGGGGTGCGGAGACCCAGTACTTC. The chain joins TRBV5-4 to TRBJ2-5; 8 bases are a match to TRBD2. J was trimmed by 5 bases and V by 4 bases; bases with no gene match: 7. CDR1 is SGHNT and CDR2 is YYREEE in the germline V gene (reference sequence). The CDR3 consists of 14 residues. Together with reference TRBV5-4 and TRBJ2-5, the CDR3 gives the full variable domain: ETGVTQSPTHLIKTRGQQVTLRCSSQSGHNTVSWYQQALGQGPQFIFQYYREEENGRGNFPPRFSGLQFPNYSSELNVNALELDDSALYLCASSIRGGAETQYFGPGTRLLVL.

This clone appeared a few times. The chain employs TRBV5-1 and TRBJ1-2; TRBD1 matches 7 bases. There are 13 residues in the CDR3. Germline V gene data show CDR1 as SGHRS and CDR2 as YFSETQ. J gave up 6 bases and V 0 bases, and 2 bases lay outside the gene matches. The CDR3 loop is CASSLGQGDGYTF. The DNA for the CDR3 is TGCGCCAGCAGCTTGGGGCAGGGGGATGGCTACACCTTC. The full variable domain, rest sourced from reference TRBV5-1 and TRBJ1-2, is KAGVTQTPRYLIKTRGQQVTLSCSPISGHRSVSWYQQTPGQGLQFLFEYFSETQRNKGNFPGRFSGRQFSNSRSEMNVSTLELGDSALYLCASSLGQGDGYTFGSGTRLTVV.

This chain uses TRBV5-4 with TRBJ1-3; 9 positions match TRBD1. Germline V CDR1 and CDR2: SGHNT, YYREEE (reference sequence). V shed 0 bases, J shed 1 base, and the junction held 8 bases outside the gene matches. This CDR3 spans 18 amino acids. The CDR3 region has the DNA TGTGCCAGCAGCTTGGCCGTGGGACAGGGAAGGTCTGGAAACACCATATATTTT. Encoded protein: CASSLAVGQGRSGNTIYF.

The CDR3 reads CASRTGGRGDTQYF. The CDR3 nucleotides are TGTGCCAGCAGGACGGGGGGGCGAGGAGATACGCAGTATTTT. The genes are TRBV6-1 and TRBJ2-3; 8 nucleotides match TRBD2. This CDR3 comprises 14 residues. Germline V lookup: CDR1 MNHNS, CDR2 SASEGT. With V trimmed by 6 bases and J by 5 bases, 7 bases remained unmatched.

The chain links TRBV2 to TRBJ2-5; 14 positions agree with TRBD2. J was trimmed by 1 base and V by 6 bases; bases with no gene match: 1. CDR1 and CDR2 (germline): SNHLY, FYNNEI. The CDR3 runs to 15 residues. The CDR3 spells CASSGLAGGQETQYF. The CDR3 DNA is TGTGCCAGCAGCGGACTAGCGGGGGGCCAAGAGACCCAGTACTTC. The full variable domain, completed using reference TRBV2 and TRBJ2-5, is EPEVTQTPSHQVTQMGQEVILRCVPISNHLYFYWYRQILGQKVEFLVSFYNNEISEKSEIFDDQFSVERPDGSNFTLKIRSTKLEDSAMYFCASSGLAGGQETQYFGPGTRLLVL.

The genes are TRBV7-8 and TRBJ1-2; D gene uncertain. CDR1 is SGHVS, CDR2 FQNEAQ, per germline. This CDR3 has 12 residues. V lost 4 bases and J lost 2, with 5 bases in between. CDR3 sequence (DNA): TGTGCCAGCAGCTCGCGGAACTATGGCTACACCTTC. Translating gives CASSSRNYGYTF.

The chain couples TRBV10-2 to TRBJ2-7; perhaps TRBD2 as D (6 bases). Germline CDR1 and CDR2: WSHSY and SAAADI. The CDR3 contains 12 residues. The ends were cut back, 2 bases at V and 6 bases at J, with 8 bases in the middle. The CDR3 sequence: CASSEAGSEQYF. CDR3 sequence (DNA): TGCGCCAGCAGTGAGGCGGGGAGCGAGCAGTACTTC.

The rearrangement links TRBV4-1 to TRBJ2-1; TRBD2 might be the D (5 bases). This CDR3 spans 16 amino acids. CDR1 and CDR2 from the germline V gene are MGHRA and YSYEKL. Deletions cut 4 bases from V and 4 bases from J, with 17 bases between. The CDR3 spells CASSLDGAAEYNEQFF. The CDR3 DNA reads as TGCGCCAGCAGCCTGGACGGAGCGGCCGAGTACAATGAGCAGTTCTTC.

The V gene is TRBV14, the J gene TRBJ1-1; possible D gene TRBD1, 6 bases. The CDR3 covers 16 residues. Germline values: CDR1 SGHDN, CDR2 FVKESK. V lost 6 bases and J 0 bases, leaving 17 bases between the germline ends. CDR3: CASSLYQGRMNTEAFF. The CDR3, as DNA: TGTGCCAGCAGTCTATACCAGGGGCGAATGAACACTGAAGCTTTCTTT.

The V and J genes are TRBV2 and TRBJ1-2; 9 nucleotides agree with TRBD1. The V and J ends lost 4 bases and 4 bases, in that order; junction bases with no gene match: 4. Germline assignment: CDR1 SNHLY and CDR2 FYNNEI. There are 14 residues in the CDR3. CDR3 region: CASSGGQGVYGYTF. DNA of the CDR3: TGTGCCAGCAGTGGGGGACAGGGAGTCTATGGCTACACCTTC.